This T cell receptor (beta chain) is drawn from a study of cytomegalovirus exposure and HLA in healthy donors. Study observations and caveats: One cluster of highly shared sequence variants probably arose as a sequencing artifact. In the analysis, some V segments, TRBV6-2 and TRBV6-3 included, were excluded as indistinguishable.

Concerning this clone itself: Its matching antigen is unknown.

The CDR3 covers 16 residues. CDR1 and CDR2 from the germline V gene are SGHRS and YFSETQ. V lost 2 bases to trimming and J lost 2 bases; unmatched junction nucleotides: 9. PCR amplification relied on 60 Vbeta primers (plus 13 Jbeta primers). Clones were read by immunoSEQ multiplex PCR, and TCRdb kept only the in-frame ones, dropping some. The sample's table shows about 210,000 clones. The sequenced sample consisted of PBMCs. This receptor was identified in a woman in her thirties in good health and CMV-seropositive. V usage is TRBV5-1 and J usage is TRBJ2-5; 7 positions agree with TRBD2. CDR3 loop: CASSFVASGFQETQYF. CDR3 in DNA: TGCGCCAGCAGCTTTGTGGCTAGCGGATTTCAAGAGACCCAGTACTTC.